Below, 24 T cell receptor beta chains from the same sample are listed, as sequenced in a study of shared clonotypes between healthy human individuals. Only in-frame clones appear in the TCRdb table, and some are missing; sequencing was by immunoSEQ multiplex PCR. In the table there are a few million clones, under 95% of which are singletons. The source material was naive CD4+ T cells from PBMCs. The sample's subset: CD45RA+ positively selected. The receptor source for this set is a man younger than 35 in good health. Some clones in this sample may be carry-over from other donors' samples.

Regarding this clone: Other DNA sequences within the sample encode an identical CDR3. The J gene is TRBJ1-1, the V gene TRBV7-9; D not certain. Germline values: CDR1 SEHNR, CDR2 FQNEAQ (reference sequence). Trimming removed 2 bases at V and 2 bases at J, with 0 bases between. The CDR3 has 11 residues. This CDR3 is CASSLNTEAFF. DNA for the CDR3: TGTGCCAGCAGCTTAAACACTGAAGCTTTCTTT.

This chain joins TRBV9 and TRBJ2-1, with 11 bases lining up with TRBD2. The J segment lost 0 bases and the V segment lost 0 bases, leaving 5 bases of the junction unmatched. In germline, CDR1 is SGDLS, CDR2 YYNGEE. The CDR3 has 18 amino acids. The CDR3 DNA reads TGTGCCAGCAGCGTAGGGGGACTAGCGGTCATCTCCTACAATGAGCAGTTCTTC. This sequence encodes CASSVGGLAVISYNEQFF.

The chain employs TRBV6-6 and TRBJ2-5; the D gene is possibly TRBD1 (5 bases). The DNA end is a closer match to TRBJ2-7, so the J assignment may be wrong. CDR1 MNHNY and CDR2 SVGAGI come from the germline V gene (reference sequence). The CDR3 consists of 12 residues. The CDR3 DNA reads TGTGCCAGCAGTCCAGGGTCCCACGAGCAGTACTTC. Its protein product is CASSPGSHEQYF.

This clone was found once. One end of the junction fails to match germline, which may point to a read error. This rearrangement joins TRBV10-1 to TRBJ2-7; D perhaps matches TRBD1 (5 bases). The CDR3 spans 10 residues. From germline, CDR1 is WNHNN and CDR2 SYGVQD (reference sequence). CDR3 nucleotides: TGCGCCACCCCCGGGCCCCAACAGGTCTTC. This sequence encodes CATPGPQQVF.

The rearrangement joins TRBV29-1 to TRBJ2-3, with 7 bases that match TRBD2. After removal of 6 bases from V and 0 bases from J, the junction contained 12 bases not matched to a gene. The germline V gene has CDR1 SQVTM and CDR2 ANQGSEA. CDR3 size: 16 residues. The CDR3 is CSVDPLLASSTDTQYF. The CDR3 DNA reads as TGCAGCGTGGATCCCCTACTAGCGTCTAGCACAGATACGCAGTATTTT.

This sequence joins TRBV29-1 and TRBJ1-4; D is unresolved. The V end lost 0 bases, the J end lost 3 bases, and 8 bases lay between the germline ends. Germline-derived CDR1 and CDR2 are SQVTM and ANQGSEA. This CDR3 has 14 amino acids. CDR3: CSVEEGRSNEKLFF. The CDR3 DNA reads TGCAGCGTTGAAGAAGGGCGGTCTAATGAAAAACTGTTTTTT.

J is TRBJ2-5 and V is TRBV11-2, with no clear D. CDR1 is SGHAT, CDR2 FQNNGV, per germline. This CDR3 spans 14 amino acids. Trimming stripped 5 bases from V and 1 base from J, with 11 bases between. CDR3 in amino acids: CASSQVGSQETQYF. The CDR3 DNA reads as TGTGCCAGCAGCCAAGTGGGATCCCAAGAGACCCAGTACTTC.

This clone has just a few counts. This chain joins TRBV9 and TRBJ1-2; 7 bases match TRBD1. CDR1 is SGDLS, CDR2 YYNGEE, per germline. J lost 4 bases, V lost 0 bases, and 3 bases had no gene match. This CDR3 spans 14 amino acids. The CDR3 loop is CASSVEEGAYGYTF. CDR3 nucleotides: TGTGCCAGCAGCGTAGAGGAGGGGGCCTATGGCTACACCTTC.

The CDR3 DNA reads as TGTGCCAGCAGCCGGAGCGAGACTAGCGGTTTCACAGATACGCAGTATTTT. Amino acids: CASSRSETSGFTDTQYF. The chain links TRBV7-8 to TRBJ2-3; TRBD2 aligns across 9 bases. The CDR3 has 17 amino acids. Looked up from germline, CDR1 is SGHVS and CDR2 is FQNEAQ. The V segment lost 5 bases and the J segment 2 bases; nucleotides outside the gene matches: 11.

This clone was recorded only once. CDR3 protein: CASSVLGQGNTGELFF. The CDR3 region has the DNA TGTGCCAGCAGCGTGTTGGGACAGGGGAACACCGGGGAGCTGTTTTTT. This chain uses TRBV9 with TRBJ2-2, with TRBD1 identical over 9 bases. CDR3 size: 16 residues. Germline trimming cut 2 bases from V and 1 base from J; bases unmatched to any gene: 3. Germline loops: CDR1 SGDLS, CDR2 YYNGEE.

V is TRBV28 and J is TRBJ1-6; TRBD1 matches 7 bases. Germline CDR1 reads MDHEN; CDR2 reads SYDVKM. The CDR3 is 16 amino acids. J gave up 9 bases and V 10 bases, and 18 bases lay outside the gene matches. CDR3 protein: CATVTEGQSDSSPLHF. The CDR3 DNA follows: TGTGCCACCGTGACTGAGGGACAGAGTGATTCTTCACCCCTCCACTTT.

This clone came up a few times. This chain joins TRBV28 and TRBJ1-1; 7 bases match TRBD1. V shed 3 bases, J shed 4 bases, and the junction held 5 bases outside the gene matches. This CDR3 has 14 residues. Germline loops: CDR1 MDHEN, CDR2 SYDVKM. Written as DNA, the CDR3 is TGTGCCAGCAGTTTCCCAGACAGGGCCACTGAAGCTTTCTTT. The encoded protein is CASSFPDRATEAFF.

The V and J genes are TRBV7-9 and TRBJ2-5; TRBD1 agrees at 7 bases. V lost 4 bases to trimming and J lost 1 base; unmatched junction nucleotides: 3. This CDR3 is built from 14 residues. The germline V gene encodes CDR1 SEHNR and CDR2 FQNEAQ (reference sequence). The CDR3 coding sequence is TGTGCCAGCAGCTCCCCAGGGGGCCAAGAGACCCAGTACTTC. It codes for CASSSPGGQETQYF.

The chain combines TRBV4-3 with TRBJ1-2; D is unresolved. Trimming stripped 3 bases from V and 0 bases from J, with 17 bases between. The CDR3 runs 17 residues. The germline V gene encodes CDR1 LGHNA and CDR2 YSLEER. CDR3 amino acids: CASSHQFRVEANYGYTF. The CDR3 nucleotides are TGCGCCAGCAGCCACCAGTTCCGGGTCGAAGCTAACTATGGCTACACCTTC.

The chain carries TRBV10-3 and TRBJ2-2, with D possibly called TRBD1 or TRBD2 (5 bases each). The CDR3 runs to 17 residues. Looked up from germline, CDR1 is ENHRY and CDR2 is SYGVKD. V was clipped by 2 bases and J by 3 bases, with 16 bases between them. This CDR3 is CAISEASKGTHTGELFF. CDR3 nucleotide sequence: TGTGCCATCAGTGAGGCTAGCAAGGGGACCCACACCGGGGAGCTGTTTTTT.

The chain joins TRBV5-4 to TRBJ2-5, with a possible D match to TRBD1 (6 bases). The V and J ends lost 1 base and 5 bases respectively, with 15 bases between them. The CDR3 sequence is 15 residues long. Germline CDR1 reads SGHNT; CDR2 reads YYREEE (reference sequence). CDR3 nucleotides: TGTGCCAGCAGCTTGACTAAAACAGGGTTGGAGACCCAGTACTTC. Amino acids: CASSLTKTGLETQYF.

This clone has just one count. The chain links TRBV7-2 to TRBJ1-3; 7 nucleotides match TRBD1. After removal of 5 bases from V and 10 bases from J, the junction contained 8 bases not matched to a gene. The germline gives CDR1 SGHTA, CDR2 FQGNSA. The CDR3 runs 13 residues. This CDR3 reads CASSARQGTTIYF. DNA of the CDR3: TGTGCCAGCAGCGCAAGACAGGGTACGACCATATATTTT. Variable domain in full (rest from reference TRBV7-2 and TRBJ1-3): GAGVSQSPSNKVTEKGKDVELRCDPISGHTALYWYRQSLGQGLEFLIYFQGNSAPDKSGLPSDRFSAERTGGSVSTLTIQRTQQEDSAVYLCASSARQGTTIYFGEGSWLTVV.

The chain employs TRBV7-2 and TRBJ1-5; unclear D gene. Trimming stripped 1 base from V and 3 bases from J, with 7 bases between. Germline V lookup: CDR1 SGHTA, CDR2 FQGNSA. The CDR3 is 14 amino acids. The DNA of the CDR3 is TGTGCCAGCAGCTTAGGTAGCCTCAATCAGCCCCAGCATTTT. This encodes CASSLGSLNQPQHF. Full variable domain (missing parts from reference TRBV7-2 and TRBJ1-5): GAGVSQSPSNKVTEKGKDVELRCDPISGHTALYWYRQSLGQGLEFLIYFQGNSAPDKSGLPSDRFSAERTGGSVSTLTIQRTQQEDSAVYLCASSLGSLNQPQHFGDGTRLSIL.

The chain recombines TRBV7-2 with TRBJ2-5, with D possibly matching TRBD1 (5 bases). This CDR3 comprises 14 residues. V was cut by 1 base and J by 4 bases, with 10 bases left in between. CDR1 and CDR2 from the germline V gene are SGHTA and FQGNSA. DNA for the CDR3: TGTGCCAGCAGCTTAGTGTCTAGGGGAGAGACCCAGTACTTC. This gives the protein CASSLVSRGETQYF.

The chain carries TRBV7-9 and TRBJ2-6; D not certain. With 3 bases removed from V and 2 bases from J, the gap between germline ends came to 8 bases. Germline CDR1 and CDR2: SEHNR and FQNEAQ (reference sequence). The CDR3 runs 15 residues. The CDR3 reads CASSFTEAGANVLTF. For the CDR3, the DNA is TGTGCCAGCAGCTTCACAGAGGCTGGGGCCAACGTCCTGACTTTC.

The chain carries TRBV6-5 and TRBJ1-2; D ambiguous. The V and J ends lost 2 bases and 4 bases respectively, with 14 bases between them. There are 15 residues in the CDR3. Germline V lookup: CDR1 MNHEY, CDR2 SVGAGI. CDR3 bases: TGTGCCAGCAGTTACACGGTTAGAGGCACCTATGGCTACACCTTC. It specifies CASSYTVRGTYGYTF.

The rearrangement links TRBV2 to TRBJ2-2, with 13 bases fitting TRBD2. CDR3 length: 20 amino acids. Trimming cost V 5 bases and J 6 bases; bases outside gene matches: 18. CDR1 and CDR2 from the germline V gene are SNHLY and FYNNEI. The CDR3 spells CASSPPTSGLAGRYAGELFF. The CDR3 coding sequence is TGTGCCAGCAGTCCCCCGACGTCGGGACTAGCGGGAAGGTATGCCGGGGAGCTGTTTTTT.

The chain carries TRBV5-4 and TRBJ2-5, with 12 bases that match TRBD2. The trim removed 5 bases at V and 5 bases at J, leaving 4 bases unmatched. From germline, CDR1 is SGHNT and CDR2 YYREEE (reference sequence). This CDR3 comprises 14 residues. As DNA, the CDR3 is TGTGCCAGCAGGCCCGGGACTAGCGGGGAGACCCAGTACTTC. It specifies CASRPGTSGETQYF.

This sequence joins TRBV7-9 and TRBJ1-5; a weak D match, TRBD1 (6 bases). Trimming left V 5 bases short and J 2 bases short, with 13 bases between. Per germline, CDR1 SEHNR and CDR2 FQNEAQ (reference sequence). This CDR3 is built from 15 residues. The CDR3 DNA sequence: TGTGCCAGCAGCCCGGACAGAACCCGCAATCAGCCCCAGCATTTT. The encoded protein is CASSPDRTRNQPQHF.